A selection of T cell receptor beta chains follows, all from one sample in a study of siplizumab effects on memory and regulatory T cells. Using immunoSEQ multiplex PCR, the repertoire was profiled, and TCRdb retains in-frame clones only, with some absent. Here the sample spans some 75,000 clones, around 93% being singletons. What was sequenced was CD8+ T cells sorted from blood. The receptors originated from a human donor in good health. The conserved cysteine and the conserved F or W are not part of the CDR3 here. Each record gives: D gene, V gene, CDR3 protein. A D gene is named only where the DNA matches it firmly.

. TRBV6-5 ASRPEVSSPLH
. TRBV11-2 ASSLGQIQETQY
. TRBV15 ATSRGDTNYGYT
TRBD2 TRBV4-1 ASSQDSGLAVNEQF
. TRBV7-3 ASSLAGAEQY
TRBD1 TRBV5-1 ASLGRGQLVGYGYT
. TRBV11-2 ASSPEFSYEQY
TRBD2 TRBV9 ASSPKTSGGRNEQF
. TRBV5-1 ASSLLNQPQH
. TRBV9 ASSVGPGGYT
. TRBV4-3 ASSQDLGGGSGYT
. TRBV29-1 SAKYSGELF
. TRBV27 ASSLVGPNGANVLT
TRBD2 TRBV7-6 ASSLVPGKGGYNEQF
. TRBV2 ASDTGLSYEQY
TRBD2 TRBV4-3 ASSQESGGSYEQY
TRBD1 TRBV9 ASSRDSYEQY